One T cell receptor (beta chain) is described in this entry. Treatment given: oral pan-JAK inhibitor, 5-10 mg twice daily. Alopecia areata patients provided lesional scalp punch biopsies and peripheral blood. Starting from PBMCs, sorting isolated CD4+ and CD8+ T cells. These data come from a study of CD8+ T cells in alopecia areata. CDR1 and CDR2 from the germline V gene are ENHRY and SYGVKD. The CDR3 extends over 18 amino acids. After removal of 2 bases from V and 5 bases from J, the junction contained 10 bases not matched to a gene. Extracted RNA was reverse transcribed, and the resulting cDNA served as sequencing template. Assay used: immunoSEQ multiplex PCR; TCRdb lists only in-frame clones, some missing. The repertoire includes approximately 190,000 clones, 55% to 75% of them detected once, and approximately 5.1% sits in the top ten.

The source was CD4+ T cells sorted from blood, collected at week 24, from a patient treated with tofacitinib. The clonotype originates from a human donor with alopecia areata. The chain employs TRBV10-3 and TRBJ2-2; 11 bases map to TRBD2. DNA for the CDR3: TGTGCCATCAGTGAGACTAGCGGGGGAGCTTCGATAACCGGGGAGCTGTTTTTT. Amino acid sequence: CAISETSGGASITGELFF.